These 24 T cell receptor beta chains originate from one sample sequenced in a study of T cell responses to AZD1222 COVID-19 vaccine. Measured with immunoSEQ multiplex PCR; TCRdb has only the in-frame clones, and not every one. The sample shows about 140,000 clones, 80% to 90% of them seen only once. The sample here was peripheral blood, taken on day 0 of AZD1222 vaccination. The receptor source for this set is an adult in good health.

Only one count was recorded for this clone. This chain joins TRBV19 and TRBJ1-1; tentative D call: TRBD1 (6 bases). CDR1 LNHDA and CDR2 SQIVND come from the germline V gene (reference sequence). CDR3 length equals 12 residues. The DNA of the CDR3 is TGTGGGGGGGGCATTCGTCGTCCTGAAGCTTTCTTT. It encodes CGGGIRRPEAFF.

CDR3 protein: CSTSSRVAAFF. CDR3 nucleotide sequence: TGCAGTACCTCCTCCAGGGTGGCCGCTTTCTTT. The chain joins TRBV20-1 to TRBJ1-1; D is perhaps TRBD1 (5 bases). CDR1 and CDR2 (germline): DFQATT, SNEGSKA (reference sequence). The CDR3 runs 11 residues. Trimming removed 8 bases from V and 11 bases from J, with 18 bases in between.

CDR3 in amino acids: CASSIWGRANEQFF. In nucleotides, the CDR3 is TGTGCCAGTAGTATTTGGGGGAGGGCTAATGAGCAGTTCTTC. The rearrangement joins TRBV19 to TRBJ2-1; 7 bases fit TRBD2. The germline gives CDR1 LNHDA, CDR2 SQIVND (reference sequence). V shed 3 bases, J shed 7 bases, and the junction held 6 bases outside the gene matches. The CDR3 sequence is 14 residues long. Complete variable domain (other parts from reference TRBV19 and TRBJ2-1): DGGITQSPKYLFRKEGQNVTLSCEQNLNHDAMYWYRQDPGQGLRLIYYSQIVNDFQKGDIAEGYSVSREKKESFPLTVTSAQKNPTAFYLCASSIWGRANEQFFGPGTRLTVL.

The rearrangement uses TRBV10-3 and TRBJ2-7; tentative D call: TRBD2 (6 bases). The V gene lost 10 bases and the J gene lost 7 bases, with 17 bases spanning the gap. Germline CDR1 reads ENHRY; CDR2 reads SYGVKD. This CDR3 region has 12 residues. This CDR3 reads CATGDSVGEQYF. DNA of the CDR3: TGTGCCACCGGGGACTCCGTAGGGGAGCAGTACTTC.

This clone was seen a handful of times. The rearrangement joins TRBV5-8 to TRBJ2-2, with TRBD2 matching over 10 bases. The CDR3 is made up of 16 amino acids. V shed 4 bases, J shed 3 bases, and the junction held 6 bases outside the gene matches. Germline V gene data show CDR1 as SGHTS and CDR2 as YDEGEE. CDR3 coding DNA: TGTGCCAGCAGCCGTAGCGGGGGGCTAGACACCGGGGAGCTGTTTTTT. It is translated as CASSRSGGLDTGELFF. The whole variable domain, filled in from reference TRBV5-8 and TRBJ2-2, reads EAGVTQSPTHLIKTRGQQATLRCSPISGHTSVYWYQQALGLGLQFLLWYDEGEERNRGNFPPRFSGRQFPNYSSELNVNALELEDSALYLCASSRSGGLDTGELFFGEGSRLTVL.

The J gene is TRBJ1-1, the V gene TRBV5-4; TRBD1 is a possible D gene (6 bases). V lost 2 bases and J lost 5, with 10 bases in between. Germline CDR1 is SGHNT and CDR2 is YYREEE (reference sequence). There are 13 residues in the CDR3. CDR3 in amino acids: CASSFRGGTEAFF. The CDR3 DNA reads TGTGCCAGCAGCTTTAGGGGGGGAACTGAAGCTTTCTTT.

The chain recombines TRBV6-5 with TRBJ1-1; 7 nucleotides align to TRBD1. J gave up 4 bases and V 5 bases, and 10 bases lay outside the gene matches. The CDR3 is 15 amino acids. CDR1 MNHEY and CDR2 SVGAGI come from the germline V gene. The CDR3 nucleotides are TGTGCCAGCAGTACCTTAAATAAGGGGGCCACTGAAGCTTTCTTT. Protein sequence: CASSTLNKGATEAFF.

The chain links TRBV4-2 to TRBJ2-6; weak D call: TRBD1 (7 bases). CDR3 length: 18 amino acids. Germline CDR1 LGHNA, CDR2 YNFKEQ. Trimming pared 4 bases from V and 1 base from J, leaving 17 bases between. CDR3 region: CASSPPPGGHSGANVLTF. CDR3 DNA sequence: TGTGCCAGCAGCCCACCCCCAGGGGGGCATTCTGGGGCCAACGTCCTGACTTTC.

V and J are TRBV7-9 and TRBJ1-3; TRBD1 matches 8 bases. The CDR3 consists of 13 residues. V dropped 11 bases and J dropped 2; count of bases not matched to a gene: 5. CDR1 and CDR2 (germline): SEHNR, FQNEAQ (reference sequence). The CDR3 region has the DNA TGTGCCGGTTGGACAGGGACTGGAAACACCATATATTTT. Protein sequence: CAGWTGTGNTIYF.

This clone was counted a single time. The gene calls are TRBV5-5 and TRBJ2-3; 8 bases line up with TRBD2. This CDR3 is 15 amino acids long. Trimming at V came to 0 bases and at J to 5 bases, leaving 5 bases not matched to a gene. Germline CDR1 reads SGHKS; CDR2 reads YYEKEE (reference sequence). The CDR3 coding sequence is TGTGCCAGCAGCTTGGATCGGGGGGGCGGAGATACGCAGTATTTT. The encoded protein is CASSLDRGGGDTQYF.

This chain links TRBV30 with TRBJ1-5; the match to TRBD1 covers 7 bases. The germline V gene has CDR1 GTSNPN and CDR2 SVGIG (reference sequence). V trimming: 3 bases; J trimming: 7 bases; junction bases outside the gene matches: 12. This CDR3 is built from 15 residues. The CDR3 sequence: CAWRQTTGLGQPQHF. The DNA of the CDR3 is TGTGCCTGGAGACAAACGACAGGGTTGGGGCAGCCCCAGCATTTT.

The V and J genes are TRBV24-1 and TRBJ2-7; 9 nucleotides match TRBD1. V shed 3 bases and J 4 bases; nucleotides not matched to a gene: 6. The CDR3 length is 15 residues. Germline lookup yields CDR1 KGHDR and CDR2 SFDVKD. CDR3 residues: CATSDNRDRVYEQYF. The CDR3 DNA is TGTGCCACCAGTGATAACCGGGACAGGGTTTACGAGCAGTACTTC.

This clone was seen just once. The V gene is TRBV30, the J gene TRBJ2-3; TRBD2 matches 10 bases. Germline loops: CDR1 GTSNPN, CDR2 SVGIG (reference sequence). The CDR3 has 14 residues. V gave up 6 bases and J gave up 3 bases; unmatched junction bases: 6. This chain's CDR3 is CACGLAGVTDTQYF. The CDR3 DNA reads as TGTGCCTGTGGGCTAGCGGGAGTGACAGATACGCAGTATTTT.

This chain connects TRBV5-6 to TRBJ1-1; D gene unclear. The germline gives CDR1 SGHDT, CDR2 YYEEEE. Trimming cost V 1 base and J 1 base, with 2 bases left between them. The CDR3 is 12 residues long. The CDR3 DNA follows: TGTGCCAGCAGCTTGAGGAACACTGAAGCTTTCTTT. Translation: CASSLRNTEAFF.

This chain joins TRBV27 and TRBJ2-5; weak D call: TRBD2 (6 bases). V lost 4 bases and J 1 base, leaving 10 bases between the germline ends. CDR1 is MNHEY, CDR2 SMNVEV, per germline (reference sequence). The CDR3 is 14 amino acids. Here the CDR3 DNA reads TGTGCCAGCAGTTCCCCAGCGGGCCAAGAGACCCAGTACTTC. Amino acid sequence: CASSSPAGQETQYF.

This clone appeared once. The V and J genes are TRBV7-8 and TRBJ1-2; D possibly corresponds to TRBD1 (6 bases). The CDR3 contains 16 residues. Trimming cost V 1 base and J 4 bases, with 16 bases left between them. The V gene's germline CDR1 is SGHVS and CDR2 FQNEAQ. The CDR3 DNA reads TGTGCCAGCAGCTTAGTAGGGGGGAGCAGGGCCTATGGCTACACCTTC. It codes for CASSLVGGSRAYGYTF.

The chain employs TRBV28 and TRBJ2-2; 8 bases fit TRBD2. The CDR3 runs to 14 residues. With 5 bases clipped from V and 7 bases from J, the junction kept 6 bases outside the gene matches. The germline V gene encodes CDR1 MDHEN and CDR2 SYDVKM. The CDR3 loop is CASSLLAVGGELFF. CDR3 DNA: TGTGCCAGCAGTCTACTAGCGGTGGGCGGGGAGCTGTTTTTT.

The V call is TRBV18, the J call TRBJ2-1, with 8 nucleotides matching TRBD2. The junction had 14 bases not matched to a gene; V was cut back by 1 base and J by 9 bases. Looked up from germline, CDR1 is KGHSH and CDR2 is LQKENI. The CDR3 runs to 17 residues. The CDR3 is CASSPLNSGGFIVEQFF. In nucleotides, the CDR3 is TGTGCCAGCTCACCACTGAACAGCGGGGGATTTATAGTTGAGCAGTTCTTC.

V and J are TRBV20-1 and TRBJ1-1; D is unclear. Germline CDR1 reads DFQATT; CDR2 reads SNEGSKA (reference sequence). This CDR3 is built from 11 residues. Trimming removed 3 bases from V and 7 bases from J, with 9 bases in between. The CDR3 here is CSARVLGEAFF. CDR3 sequence (DNA): TGCAGTGCTAGGGTATTGGGTGAAGCTTTCTTT.

The chain links TRBV9 to TRBJ2-1; D remains unclear. The germline V gene has CDR1 SGDLS and CDR2 YYNGEE. V gave up 3 bases and J gave up 6 bases, with 7 bases separating them. This CDR3 contains 12 residues. CDR3 in DNA: TGTGCCAGCAGCGATGGCCCCAATGAGCAGTTCTTC. Translated, it gives CASSDGPNEQFF.

The V call is TRBV7-5, the J call TRBJ1-3; TRBD1 is the table's D call and was not checked against the DNA. TRBV7-5 is tagged as a pseudogene. The CDR3 has 17 residues. The DNA of the CDR3 is TGTGTCAGAAGCTTGGACAGGGCGGGTAATATTGGAAACACCATATATTTT. Protein sequence: CVRSLDRAGNIGNTIYF.

The V and J genes are TRBV6-4 and TRBJ2-3, with TRBD2 identical over 12 bases. The CDR3 has 15 amino acids. Unmatched junction bases numbered 4, after V lost 4 bases and J lost 5 bases. Germline lookup yields CDR1 MRHNA and CDR2 SNTAGT. The DNA for the CDR3 is TGTGCCAGCAGTGTTTTACTAGCGGGAGGAGATACGCAGTATTTT. This sequence encodes CASSVLLAGGDTQYF.

This chain connects TRBV5-1 to TRBJ1-2, with TRBD1 identical over 9 bases. CDR3 length: 16 residues. Losses at the gene ends were 3 bases for V and 3 bases for J; bases not matched to a gene: 9. Germline V lookup: CDR1 SGHRS, CDR2 YFSETQ. In DNA form, the CDR3 reads TGCGCCAGCAGCTCCGGGACAGGGAGAGGAGACTATGGCTACACCTTC. It encodes CASSSGTGRGDYGYTF.

This clone was seen only once. This chain joins TRBV18 and TRBJ1-5, with D possibly being TRBD1 (5 bases). The germline CDR1 and CDR2 sequences are KGHSH and LQKENI. V was shortened by 4 bases and J by 5 bases, with 9 bases between the two germline ends. The CDR3 sequence is 13 residues long. CDR3 sequence: CASSLDSYQPQHF. In DNA form, the CDR3 reads TGTGCCAGCTCACTCGACAGTTATCAGCCCCAGCATTTT.